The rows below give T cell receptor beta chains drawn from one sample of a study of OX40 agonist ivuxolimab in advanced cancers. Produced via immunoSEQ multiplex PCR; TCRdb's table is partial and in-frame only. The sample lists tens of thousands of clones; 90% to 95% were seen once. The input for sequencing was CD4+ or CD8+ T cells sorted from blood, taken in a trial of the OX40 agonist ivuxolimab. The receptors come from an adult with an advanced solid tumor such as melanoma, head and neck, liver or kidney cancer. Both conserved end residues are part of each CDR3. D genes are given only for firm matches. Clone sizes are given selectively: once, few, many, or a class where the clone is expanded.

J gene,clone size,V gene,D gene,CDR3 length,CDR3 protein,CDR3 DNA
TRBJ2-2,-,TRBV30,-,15,CAWSVLAKRAGELFF,TGTGCCTGGAGTGTACTGGCGAAAAGGGCCGGGGAGCTGTTTTTT
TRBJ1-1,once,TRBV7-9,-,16,CASSLRVGELNTEAFF,TGTGCCAGCAGCCTTCGGGTGGGGGAGTTGAACACTGAAGCTTTCTTT
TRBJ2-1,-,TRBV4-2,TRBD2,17,CASSQDRRESYYNEQFF,TGTGCCAGCAGCCAAGATAGGCGGGAGAGTTACTACAATGAGCAGTTCTTC
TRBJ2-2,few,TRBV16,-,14,CASSQFQNTGELFF,TGTGCCAGCAGCCAATTTCAGAACACCGGGGAGCTGTTTTTT
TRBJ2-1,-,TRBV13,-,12,CASSLGPNEQFF,TGTGCCAGCAGCTTAGGCCCTAATGAGCAGTTCTTC
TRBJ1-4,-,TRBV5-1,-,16,CASSFEQGWGNEKLFF,TGCGCCAGCAGCTTTGAACAGGGATGGGGTAATGAAAAACTGTTTTTT
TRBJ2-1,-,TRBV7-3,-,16,CASSLKPGRSYNEQFF,TGTGCCAGCAGCTTAAAACCAGGCCGCTCCTACAATGAGCAGTTCTTC
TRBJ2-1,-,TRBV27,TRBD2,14,CASSGPGTKNEQFF,TGTGCCAGCAGCGGACCCGGGACTAAAAATGAGCAGTTCTTC
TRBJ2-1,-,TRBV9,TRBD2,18,CASSVSGLAGGPSNEQFF,TGTGCCAGCAGCGTATCGGGGCTAGCGGGAGGGCCGTCGAATGAGCAGTTCTTC
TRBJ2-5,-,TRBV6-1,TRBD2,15,CASRELAGGQETQYF,TGTGCCAGCAGGGAGCTAGCGGGAGGGCAAGAGACCCAGTACTTC